What follows are 20 T cell receptor beta chains derived from one specimen sequenced in a study of blood T cells in healthy people across ages. Sample-barcoded 5' priming and a J-beta primer mix drove a second PCR of about 6 to 11 cycles. TCRdb passed the 5' RACE reads through MiXCR, listing each CDR3 protein once. The sample shows fewer than 1,200,000 distinct CDR3 sequences, 20% to 25% of them seen only once. The sample also formed part of further work on T cells of mothers and their children.

The sequencing input was blood. These receptors were taken from a girl aged 2 to 10 in good health.

The rearrangement uses TRBV25-1 and TRBJ1-2; D gene unclear. CDR3 length: 13 amino acids. Trimming stripped 2 bases from V and 8 bases from J, with 12 bases between. Germline CDR1 is MGHDK and CDR2 is SYGVNS. For the CDR3, the DNA is TGTGCCAGCAGTGAAAGGACCCCCGGGGGCTACACCTTC. Translating gives CASSERTPGGYTF.

J is TRBJ2-3 and V is TRBV5-1; 9 nucleotides match TRBD1. The germline gives CDR1 SGHRS, CDR2 YFSETQ. The CDR3 loop spans 14 amino acids. V was pared by 4 bases and J by 3 bases, with 3 bases of the junction left unmatched. CDR3 coding DNA: TGCGCCAGCAGCAGACAGGGGGTGACAGATACGCAGTATTTT. It codes for CASSRQGVTDTQYF.

The V gene is TRBV10-3, the J gene TRBJ1-4, with D possibly matching TRBD1 (6 bases). The V end was cut by 3 bases, the J end by 8 bases, with 19 bases between. The CDR3 is 16 residues long. Germline CDR1 reads ENHRY; CDR2 reads SYGVKD. The CDR3: CAISEGGLTANEKLFF. CDR3 coding DNA: TGTGCCATCAGTGAAGGGGGGCTTACAGCGAACGAAAAACTGTTTTTT.

The V and J genes are TRBV5-1 and TRBJ1-1; possibly TRBD1 for D (5 bases). V lost 0 bases, J lost 0 bases, and 12 bases lay in between. Looked up from germline, CDR1 is SGHRS and CDR2 is YFSETQ. CDR3 length: 16 residues. The CDR3 sequence: CASSLERQGLNTEAFF. CDR3 DNA: TGCGCCAGCAGCTTGGAGCGGCAGGGCCTGAACACTGAAGCTTTCTTT.

The V gene is TRBV6-4, the J gene TRBJ2-1, with 8 bases fitting TRBD1. Trimming took 5 bases from V and 5 from J; bases not matched to a gene: 11. CDR1 and CDR2 from the germline V gene are MRHNA and SNTAGT. The CDR3 runs 16 residues. The CDR3 coding sequence is TGTGCCAGCAGTACCGGGACAGGACATAAACACAATGAGCAGTTCTTC. Translating gives CASSTGTGHKHNEQFF.

This clonotype turned up a few times. The chain uses TRBV12-3 or TRBV12-4 and TRBJ2-5; D unresolved. The CDR3 loop spans 12 amino acids. Trimming cost V 5 bases and J 3 bases, with 7 bases left between them. CDR3 sequence: CASSPFEETQYF. The CDR3 DNA follows: TGTGCCAGCAGTCCTTTCGAAGAGACCCAGTACTTC.

This chain connects TRBV11-2 to TRBJ2-7; no clear D gene. This CDR3 has 15 residues. CDR1 and CDR2 from the germline V gene are SGHAT and FQNNGV. Deletions cut 5 bases from V and 6 bases from J, with 20 bases between. CDR3 bases: TGTGCCAGCAGCGACGCTATAGCCGTGGCCTCCGAGCAGTACTTC. This translates into CASSDAIAVASEQYF.

This clonotype has a handful of counts. The J gene is TRBJ2-7, the V gene TRBV4-2, with unresolved D. In germline, CDR1 is LGHNA, CDR2 YNFKEQ. CDR3 length: 11 amino acids. V shed 4 bases and J shed 5 bases, with 6 bases lying between them. CDR3 sequence (DNA): TGTGCCAGCAGCCGGCAGAACGAGCAGTACTTC. This codes for CASSRQNEQYF.

V is TRBV2 and J is TRBJ2-3; D is perhaps TRBD2 (6 bases). With 8 bases removed from V and 3 bases from J, the gap between germline ends came to 9 bases. The CDR3 is 12 amino acids. In germline, CDR1 is SNHLY, CDR2 FYNNEI. The CDR3 sequence: CASARETDTQYF. The CDR3 DNA follows: TGTGCCAGCGCTCGGGAGACAGATACGCAGTATTTT. Full variable domain (remainder filled in from reference TRBV2 and TRBJ2-3): EPEVTQTPSHQVTQMGQEVILRCVPISNHLYFYWYRQILGQKVEFLVSFYNNEISEKSEIFDDQFSVERPDGSNFTLKIRSTKLEDSAMYFCASARETDTQYFGPGTRLTVL.

This clonotype was counted between two and nine times. J is TRBJ2-3 and V is TRBV6-1; TRBD2 matches at 12 bases. CDR1 is MNHNS and CDR2 is SASEGT in the germline V gene. The CDR3 spans 16 residues. Trimming took 5 bases from V and 5 from J; bases not matched to a gene: 8. CDR3 nucleotides: TGTGCCAGCAGTCGTAGGACTAGCGGGGTCATAGATACGCAGTATTTT. This translates into CASSRRTSGVIDTQYF.

CDR3 sequence (DNA): TGTGCCAGCAGTCCCCGTAGTAGCGGGGGAGAGACCCAGTACTTC. This translates into CASSPRSSGGETQYF. The rearrangement joins TRBV12-3 or TRBV12-4 to TRBJ2-5; 9 bases fit TRBD2. The CDR3 totals 15 residues. J lost 4 bases, V lost 5 bases, and 8 bases had no gene match.

The rearrangement links TRBV6-5 to TRBJ1-4; D ambiguous. V lost 0 bases and J 6 bases, leaving 8 bases between the germline ends. The CDR3 has 14 residues. In germline, CDR1 is MNHEY, CDR2 SVGAGI. The DNA of the CDR3 is TGTGCCAGCAGTTACTCGATCGGGGATGAAAAACTGTTTTTT. This sequence encodes CASSYSIGDEKLFF.

This clonotype has just a few counts. CDR3 sequence (DNA): TGTGCCACCAGTGCTGCAGGGGGGAATACCTACAATGAGCAGTTCTTC. Amino acids: CATSAAGGNTYNEQFF. The genes are TRBV24-1 and TRBJ2-1; a possible D gene is TRBD1 (7 bases). The length of the CDR3 is 16 residues. Germline V gene lookup returns CDR1 KGHDR and CDR2 SFDVKD. V lost 5 bases, J lost 2 bases, and 15 bases lay in between.

The chain carries TRBV12-3 or TRBV12-4 and TRBJ1-1; tentatively, D is TRBD1 (5 bases). The CDR3 runs 11 residues. V lost 3 bases and J 10 bases, leaving 9 bases between the germline ends. The CDR3 loop reads CASSFGGRAFF. The CDR3 nucleotides are TGTGCCAGCAGTTTTGGGGGGAGAGCTTTCTTT.

The rearrangement links TRBV29-1 to TRBJ2-5, with D perhaps matching TRBD2 (7 bases). V gave up 8 bases and J gave up 4 bases, with 20 bases separating them. Germline-derived CDR1 and CDR2 are SQVTM and ANQGSEA. The CDR3 sequence is 14 residues long. CDR3 loop: CSSGGQGMGETQYF. Written as DNA, the CDR3 is TGCAGCTCGGGGGGACAAGGGATGGGAGAGACCCAGTACTTC.

This chain joins TRBV7-9 and TRBJ1-4, with D unresolved. Per the germline V gene, CDR1 is SEHNR and CDR2 is FQNEAQ (reference sequence). The CDR3 loop spans 16 amino acids. Trimming took off 5 bases at V and 8 bases at J, with 21 bases between the two ends. CDR3 nucleotides: TGTGCCAGCAGCCCGATGAATGGCGCACTGGGGGAAAAACTGTTTTTT. It codes for CASSPMNGALGEKLFF.

In this sample, this clonotype turned up a few times. The genes are TRBV7-2 and TRBJ2-5; D might be TRBD2 (5 bases). This CDR3 contains 16 residues. Trimming shortened V by 5 bases and J by 3 bases, and 19 bases separated the two germline ends. Germline lookup yields CDR1 SGHTA and CDR2 FQGNSA. CDR3 sequence: CASSQRPRSGEETQYF. CDR3 nucleotide sequence: TGTGCCAGCAGCCAACGCCCCCGGAGCGGAGAAGAGACCCAGTACTTC.

The sample holds many counts of this clonotype. This chain links TRBV4-2 with TRBJ2-5; D is perhaps TRBD2 (5 bases). Trimming took off 0 bases at V and 0 bases at J, with 8 bases between the two ends. Germline V gives CDR1 LGHNA, CDR2 YNFKEQ. The CDR3 consists of 15 residues. This chain's CDR3 is CASSQDSADQETQYF. The CDR3 DNA follows: TGTGCCAGCAGCCAAGATAGCGCGGACCAAGAGACCCAGTACTTC.

The CDR3 DNA reads as TGTGCCAGCGAGGGGCCCAACACCTACGAGCAGTACTTC. It is translated as CASEGPNTYEQYF. V gene TRBV6-1 combines with J gene TRBJ2-7; either TRBD1 or TRBD2 may supply D (5 bases each). The CDR3 length is 13 residues. Germline CDR1 MNHNS, CDR2 SASEGT. With 8 bases removed from V and 2 bases from J, the gap between germline ends came to 13 bases.

The chain has TRBV6-5 and TRBJ1-3; D call uncertain. Trimming took off 2 bases at V and 4 bases at J, with 6 bases between the two ends. Germline CDR1 is MNHEY and CDR2 is SVGAGI. The CDR3 consists of 13 residues. CDR3: CASSYGKGNTIYF. CDR3 coding DNA: TGTGCCAGCAGTTACGGGAAGGGAAACACCATATATTTT.